This T cell receptor beta chain is drawn from a study of technical replicates of blood from a handful of donors. Data came from immunoSEQ multiplex PCR; TCRdb stores just in-frame clones and leaves some out. Here the sample spans tens of thousands of clones, 90% being singletons. Looked up from germline, CDR1 is SGDLS and CDR2 is YYNGEE. This CDR3 has 15 residues. Losses at the gene ends were 0 bases for V and 3 bases for J; bases not matched to a gene: 2. The sample was PBMCs. J is TRBJ2-1 and V is TRBV9, with TRBD2 identical over 8 bases. This clonotype originated in a human donor in good health. Some clones in this sample may be carry-over from other donors' samples. The CDR3 nucleotides are TGTGCCAGCAGCGTAGGCCTAGCGGGCTACAATGAGCAGTTCTTC. Protein: CASSVGLAGYNEQFF.